This T cell receptor beta chain was sequenced during a study of Tregs in tolerant kidney transplant recipients. Study-wide results and limits: Findings come from small patient numbers and require larger validation.

Assay used: immunoSEQ multiplex PCR; TCRdb lists only in-frame clones, some missing. The repertoire holds tens of thousands of clones, 80% to 90% seen once, with approximately 2.3% in the top ten. In the case of this clone: Antigen: not known.

The clonotype comes from a human donor who received a combined kidney and bone marrow transplant. The material was Tregs from blood, obtained before the transplant.

The CDR3 loop reads CASSQRSREQYF. Written as DNA, the CDR3 is TGTGCCAGCAGCCAACGGAGTCGCGAGCAGTACTTC. V gene TRBV7-9 combines with J gene TRBJ2-7; D call uncertain. The CDR3 totals 12 residues. The germline V and J ends were trimmed by 5 bases and 6 bases, with 11 bases remaining between them. Germline CDR1 SEHNR, CDR2 FQNEAQ (reference sequence).